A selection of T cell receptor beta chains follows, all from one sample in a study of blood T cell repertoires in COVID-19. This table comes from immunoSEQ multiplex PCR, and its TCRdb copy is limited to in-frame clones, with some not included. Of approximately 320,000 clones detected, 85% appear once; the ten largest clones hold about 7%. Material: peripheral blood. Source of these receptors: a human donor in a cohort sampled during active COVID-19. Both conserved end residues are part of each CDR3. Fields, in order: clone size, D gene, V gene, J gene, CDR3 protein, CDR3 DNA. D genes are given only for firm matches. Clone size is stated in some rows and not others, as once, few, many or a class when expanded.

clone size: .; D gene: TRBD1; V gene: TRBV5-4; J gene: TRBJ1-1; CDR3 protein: CASSSGTGRNTEAFF; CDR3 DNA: TGTGCCAGCAGCTCGGGGACAGGACGGAACACTGAAGCTTTCTTT
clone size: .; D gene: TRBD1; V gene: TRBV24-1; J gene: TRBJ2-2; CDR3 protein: CAAQGANTGELFF; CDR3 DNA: TGTGCCGCACAGGGGGCTAACACCGGGGAGCTGTTTTTT
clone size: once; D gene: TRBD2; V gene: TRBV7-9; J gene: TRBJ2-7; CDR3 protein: CASSLGISGAYEQYF; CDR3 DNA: TGTGCCAGCAGCTTAGGGATTAGCGGGGCTTACGAGCAGTACTTC
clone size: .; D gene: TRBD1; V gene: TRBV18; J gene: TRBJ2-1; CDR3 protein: CASSPPGQSYNEQFF; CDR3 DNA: TGTGCCAGCTCTCCACCGGGACAGTCCTACAATGAGCAGTTCTTC
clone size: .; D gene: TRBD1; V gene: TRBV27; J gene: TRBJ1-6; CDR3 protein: CASRTGLNSPLHF; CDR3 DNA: TGTGCCAGCCGGACAGGCCTTAATTCACCCCTCCACTTT
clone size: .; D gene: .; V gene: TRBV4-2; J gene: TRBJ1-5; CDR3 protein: CASSLYLPVDSNQPQHF; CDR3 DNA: TGTGCCAGCAGCCTGTACCTCCCAGTTGATAGCAATCAGCCCCAGCATTTT
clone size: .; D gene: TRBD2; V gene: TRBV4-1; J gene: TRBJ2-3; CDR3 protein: CASSPQRGGSPDTQYF; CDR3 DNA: TGCGCCAGCAGCCCGCAGCGGGGGGGCTCTCCAGATACGCAGTATTTT
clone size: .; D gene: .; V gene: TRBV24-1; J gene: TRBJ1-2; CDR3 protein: CATSASGGNYGYTF; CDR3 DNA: TGTGCCACCAGTGCCTCGGGGGGTAACTATGGCTACACCTTC
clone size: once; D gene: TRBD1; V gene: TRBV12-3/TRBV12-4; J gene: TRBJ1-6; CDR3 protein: CASSTGQVTPLHF; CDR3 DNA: TGTGCCAGCAGCACCGGACAGGTTACACCCCTCCACTTT
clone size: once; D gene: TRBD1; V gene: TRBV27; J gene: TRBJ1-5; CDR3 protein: CASSFRPGGHQPQHF; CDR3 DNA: TGTGCCAGCAGTTTTCGGCCAGGGGGTCATCAGCCCCAGCATTTT
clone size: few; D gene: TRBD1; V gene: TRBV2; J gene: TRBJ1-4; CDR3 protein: CANDRVNEKLFF; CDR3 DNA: TGTGCCAACGACAGGGTGAATGAAAAACTGTTTTTT
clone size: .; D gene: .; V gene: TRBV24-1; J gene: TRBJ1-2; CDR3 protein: CATSDLRGSSYGYTF; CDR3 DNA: TGTGCCACCAGTGATTTAAGAGGTTCCTCTTATGGCTACACCTTC
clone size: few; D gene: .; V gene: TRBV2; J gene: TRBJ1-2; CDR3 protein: CASSVWGRKDYGYTF; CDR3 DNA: TGTGCCAGCAGTGTGTGGGGGAGGAAGGACTATGGCTACACCTTC
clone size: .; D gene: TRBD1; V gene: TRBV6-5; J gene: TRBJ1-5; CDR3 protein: CASSSETGRNQPQHF; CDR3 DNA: TGTGCCAGCAGTTCCGAGACAGGGAGGAATCAGCCCCAGCATTTT
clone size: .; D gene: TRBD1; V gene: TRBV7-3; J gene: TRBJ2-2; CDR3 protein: CASSLNAGTGDTGELFF; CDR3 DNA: TGTGCCAGCAGCTTAAATGCCGGGACAGGGGATACCGGGGAGCTGTTTTTT
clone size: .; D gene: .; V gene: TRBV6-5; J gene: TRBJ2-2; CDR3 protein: CASSYRGKSGELFF; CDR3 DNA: TGTGCCAGCAGTTATAGGGGGAAATCCGGGGAGCTGTTTTTT
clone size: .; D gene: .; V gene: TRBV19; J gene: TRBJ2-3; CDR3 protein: CASSKLVGDTQYF; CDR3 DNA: TGTGCCAGTAGTAAACTAGTCGGAGATACGCAGTATTTT
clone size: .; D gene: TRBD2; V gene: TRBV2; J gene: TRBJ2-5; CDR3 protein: CASSAWTSPQETQYF; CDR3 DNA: TGTGCCAGCAGTGCTTGGACTAGCCCACAAGAGACCCAGTACTTC
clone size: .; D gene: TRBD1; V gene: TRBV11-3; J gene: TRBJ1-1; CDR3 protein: CASSSGQGLDTEAFF; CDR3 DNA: TGTGCCAGCAGCTCGGGACAGGGTTTGGACACTGAAGCTTTCTTT
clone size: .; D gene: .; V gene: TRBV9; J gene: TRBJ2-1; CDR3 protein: CASSHLSSSYNEQFF; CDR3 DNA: TGTGCCAGCAGCCACCTCTCTAGCTCCTACAATGAGCAGTTCTTC
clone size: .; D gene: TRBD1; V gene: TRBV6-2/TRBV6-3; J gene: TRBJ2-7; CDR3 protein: CASSWGQYLREQYF; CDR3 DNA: TGTGCCAGCAGCTGGGGACAGTATCTCAGGGAGCAGTACTTC
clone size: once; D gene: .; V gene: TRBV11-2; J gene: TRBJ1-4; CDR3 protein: CASSLRGAANEKLFF; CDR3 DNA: TGTGCCAGCAGTCTTCGGGGGGCTGCTAATGAAAAACTGTTTTTT
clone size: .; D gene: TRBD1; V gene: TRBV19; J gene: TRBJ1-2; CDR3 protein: CATFQRGGNYGYTF; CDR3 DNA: TGTGCCACCTTCCAGCGAGGGGGCAACTATGGCTACACCTTC